Below, 24 T cell receptor beta chains from the same sample are listed, as sequenced in a study of OX40 agonist ivuxolimab in advanced cancers. This table comes from immunoSEQ multiplex PCR, and its TCRdb copy is limited to in-frame clones, with some not included. The table lists some 70,000 clones, approximately 90% of them singletons. This specimen consisted of CD4+ or CD8+ T cells sorted from blood, obtained in a trial of the OX40 agonist ivuxolimab. These receptors all come from an adult with an advanced solid tumor such as melanoma, head and neck, liver or kidney cancer.

Here the CDR3 DNA reads TGTGCCAGCAGCCGGAACAGGGGGCAAGAGACCCAGTACTTC. Translation gives CASSRNRGQETQYF. V usage is TRBV11-2 and J usage is TRBJ2-5; TRBD1 agrees at 8 bases. V dropped 5 bases and J dropped 2; count of bases not matched to a gene: 4. CDR3 size: 14 residues. Looked up from germline, CDR1 is SGHAT and CDR2 is FQNNGV.

The chain has TRBV6-5 and TRBJ1-3; D not resolved. The CDR3 spans 15 residues. V was shortened by 0 bases and J by 0 bases, with 6 bases between the two germline ends. Germline loops: CDR1 MNHEY, CDR2 SVGAGI. CDR3 loop: CASSYSGNSGNTIYF. The CDR3 coding sequence is TGTGCCAGCAGTTACTCAGGGAACTCTGGAAACACCATATATTTT.

V is TRBV6-5 and J is TRBJ1-3; no firm D call. The V and J ends lost 3 bases and 0 bases respectively, with 6 bases between them. The CDR3 spans 14 residues. CDR1 is MNHEY, CDR2 SVGAGI, per germline. The chain's CDR3 is CASSYGDSGNTIYF. In nucleotides, the CDR3 is TGTGCCAGCAGTTATGGTGACTCTGGAAACACCATATATTTT.

The chain employs TRBV5-4 and TRBJ2-7; the D call may be TRBD1 or TRBD2 (6 bases each). Germline CDR1 reads SGHNT; CDR2 reads YYREEE (reference sequence). V dropped 4 bases and J dropped 1 base, with 12 bases sitting between them. This CDR3 comprises 14 residues. DNA of the CDR3: TGTGCCAGCAGCAAACAGGGAGGTTCCTACGAGCAGTACTTC. Protein: CASSKQGGSYEQYF.

The genes are TRBV6-1 and TRBJ2-5; TRBD1 agrees at 8 bases. V dropped 2 bases and J dropped 4; count of bases not matched to a gene: 6. The germline V gene encodes CDR1 MNHNS and CDR2 SASEGT. The CDR3 contains 15 residues. CDR3 nucleotide sequence: TGTGCCAGCAGTGAAACCCGGACAGGGAGAGAGACCCAGTACTTC. Its translation: CASSETRTGRETQYF.

This chain joins TRBV10-1 and TRBJ2-7, with TRBD1 matching 9 bases. CDR3 length equals 15 residues. Germline-derived CDR1 and CDR2 are WNHNN and SYGVQD (reference sequence). With 3 bases clipped from V and 2 bases from J, the junction kept 5 bases outside the gene matches. CDR3 nucleotide sequence: TGCGCCAGCAGTGACCCCGGGACAGGGACCTACGAGCAGTACTTC. Its protein product is CASSDPGTGTYEQYF.

The chain is built from TRBV15 and TRBJ2-6; 12 nucleotides line up with TRBD2. The germline gives CDR1 LNHNV, CDR2 YYDKDF (reference sequence). J gave up 2 bases and V 2 bases, and 7 bases lay outside the gene matches. This CDR3 has 19 amino acids. This chain's CDR3 is CATSRTATSGSTGANVLTF. CDR3 DNA sequence: TGTGCCACCAGCAGAACCGCGACTAGCGGGAGTACTGGGGCCAACGTCCTGACTTTC.

The chain couples TRBV5-1 to TRBJ2-5; perhaps TRBD1 as D (6 bases). The CDR3 runs to 14 residues. The germline V and J ends were trimmed by 6 bases and 5 bases, with 17 bases remaining between them. The germline gives CDR1 SGHRS, CDR2 YFSETQ. The CDR3 reads CASNTGTPGETQYF. CDR3 DNA sequence: TGCGCCAGCAATACAGGGACCCCTGGGGAGACCCAGTACTTC.

In its sample, this clone was seen a few times. The chain links TRBV18 to TRBJ2-7, with TRBD2 matching over 14 bases. The germline V gene has CDR1 KGHSH and CDR2 LQKENI. The CDR3 has 16 amino acids. J was trimmed by 6 bases and V by 3 bases; bases with no gene match: 7. The CDR3: CASSPAGLAGDGEQYF. In DNA form, the CDR3 reads TGTGCCAGCTCACCGGCGGGACTAGCGGGAGATGGCGAGCAGTACTTC.

J is TRBJ2-1 and V is TRBV19; TRBD2 agrees at 8 bases. Losses at the gene ends were 9 bases for V and 0 bases for J; bases not matched to a gene: 7. CDR1 and CDR2 from the germline V gene are LNHDA and SQIVND (reference sequence). The CDR3 extends over 15 amino acids. As DNA, the CDR3 is TGTGCCAGCAGCGTAGCGGGGAGCTCCTACAATGAGCAGTTCTTC. It specifies CASSVAGSSYNEQFF.

CDR3 coding DNA: TGCAGCGCCCGGATGGGTAGCGGGGGGTGGGTACGGAACATTCAGTACTTC. This translates into CSARMGSGGWVRNIQYF. This chain uses TRBV29-1 with TRBJ2-4; 10 nucleotides line up with TRBD2. Germline lookup yields CDR1 SQVTM and CDR2 ANQGSEA. The CDR3 totals 17 residues. Germline trimming cut 7 bases from V and 7 bases from J; bases unmatched to any gene: 19.

This clone was detected once. V gene TRBV5-1 combines with J gene TRBJ1-1, with D perhaps TRBD1 (6 bases). Germline CDR1 is SGHRS and CDR2 is YFSETQ. This CDR3 is built from 15 residues. Deletions cut 4 bases from V and 2 bases from J, with 15 bases between. The CDR3: CASSPSTGTNTEAFF. Written as DNA, the CDR3 is TGCGCCAGCAGCCCTAGTACAGGGACCAACACTGAAGCTTTCTTT.

As DNA, the CDR3 is TGTGCCAGCAGTCCAGACCAGGGGCGCTACGAGCAGTACTTC. Protein sequence: CASSPDQGRYEQYF. The chain recombines TRBV27 with TRBJ2-7; D is possibly TRBD1 (6 bases). This CDR3 spans 14 amino acids. The germline CDR1 and CDR2 sequences are MNHEY and SMNVEV (reference sequence). Deletions cut 5 bases from V and 3 bases from J, with 14 bases between.

In nucleotides, the CDR3 is TGTGCCAGCTCACCGGGACTAGTAAGGGACAATGAGCAGTTCTTC. This gives the protein CASSPGLVRDNEQFF. The chain employs TRBV18 and TRBJ2-1; TRBD2 matches 8 bases. Per germline, CDR1 KGHSH and CDR2 LQKENI. The CDR3 has 15 amino acids. The V gene end was trimmed by 3 bases and the J gene end by 5 bases; junction bases not matched to a gene: 6.

V and J are TRBV6-1 and TRBJ2-1; no definite D call. Germline CDR1 MNHNS, CDR2 SASEGT. V gave up 1 base and J gave up 9 bases, with 1 base separating them. This CDR3 is 10 amino acids long. The CDR3 nucleotides are TGTGCCAGCAGTGAAGTTGAGCAGTTCTTC. Translating gives CASSEVEQFF.

The V gene is TRBV11-2, the J gene TRBJ2-5, with 7 bases lining up with TRBD2. The CDR3 is made up of 16 amino acids. With V trimmed by 3 bases and J by 6 bases, 13 bases remained unmatched. Germline V gene lookup returns CDR1 SGHAT and CDR2 FQNNGV. CDR3 sequence (DNA): TGTGCCAGCAGCTTGGGGTCTAGCGGCGCCCGGAAGACCCAGTACTTC. This translates into CASSLGSSGARKTQYF.

The chain has TRBV7-8 and TRBJ1-5, with D hard to call. The V end was cut by 7 bases, the J end by 2 bases, with 15 bases between. This CDR3 is built from 15 residues. Germline values: CDR1 SGHVS, CDR2 FQNEAQ. The CDR3 region is CASTTAEGGNQPQHF. The CDR3 coding sequence is TGTGCCAGCACCACCGCCGAGGGAGGCAATCAGCCCCAGCATTTT. Full variable domain (missing parts from reference TRBV7-8 and TRBJ1-5): GAGVSQSPRYKVAKRGQDVALRCDPISGHVSLFWYQQALGQGPEFLTYFQNEAQLDKSGLPSDRFFAERPEGSVSTLKIQRTQQEDSAVYLCASTTAEGGNQPQHFGDGTRLSIL.

The chain combines TRBV7-9 with TRBJ1-3, with a possible D match to TRBD1 (6 bases). The length of the CDR3 is 16 residues. The V end was cut by 2 bases, the J end by 2 bases, with 13 bases between. Per the germline V gene, CDR1 is SEHNR and CDR2 is FQNEAQ (reference sequence). In DNA, the CDR3 is TGTGCCAGCAGCTTACAAGGGGGGGTCACTGGAAACACCATATATTTT. Encoded protein: CASSLQGGVTGNTIYF.

This chain joins TRBV6-5 and TRBJ1-1; no clear D gene. This CDR3 is 14 amino acids long. The germline V gene has CDR1 MNHEY and CDR2 SVGAGI. V shed 5 bases and J shed 0 bases, with 10 bases lying between them. The CDR3 coding sequence is TGTGCCAGCAGTCAACGAACCATGAACACTGAAGCTTTCTTT. Amino acids: CASSQRTMNTEAFF.

Only one count was recorded for this clone. This rearrangement joins TRBV9 to TRBJ2-7; 7 bases line up with TRBD2. With 4 bases clipped from V and 0 bases from J, the junction kept 16 bases outside the gene matches. The germline V gene encodes CDR1 SGDLS and CDR2 YYNGEE. The CDR3 contains 18 residues. This CDR3 is CASSSYSGLPKSSYEQYF. The CDR3 coding sequence is TGTGCCAGCAGCTCCTATTCGGGACTACCTAAGAGCTCCTACGAGCAGTACTTC.

The CDR3 DNA reads as TGTGCCAGCAGTGAATGGAGGGGGCAAGGGCGAGTAGAGACCCAGTACTTC. Its translation: CASSEWRGQGRVETQYF. The chain carries TRBV25-1 and TRBJ2-5; a possible D gene is TRBD1 (7 bases). Trimming left V 1 base short and J 4 bases short, with 19 bases between. In germline, CDR1 is MGHDK, CDR2 SYGVNS. This CDR3 is 17 amino acids long.

This clone showed up just once. The CDR3 DNA reads TGTGCCAGCACCCAGGGCAGCGGGGGGGTGTATGAGCAGTTCTTC. It encodes CASTQGSGGVYEQFF. This chain uses TRBV6-1 with TRBJ2-1; 10 bases map to TRBD2. Germline V gene lookup returns CDR1 MNHNS and CDR2 SASEGT. This CDR3 is 15 amino acids long. V dropped 7 bases and J dropped 8; count of bases not matched to a gene: 11.

This chain joins TRBV7-9 and TRBJ2-1; D unresolved. V shed 1 base and J shed 6 bases, with 7 bases lying between them. The CDR3 has 13 amino acids. Germline loops: CDR1 SEHNR, CDR2 FQNEAQ (reference sequence). DNA for the CDR3: TGTGCCAGCAGCTTAGGACACGGCAATGAGCAGTTCTTC. This translates into CASSLGHGNEQFF.

The rearrangement links TRBV2 to TRBJ1-1; D is unclear. This CDR3 is built from 15 residues. The V gene's germline CDR1 is SNHLY and CDR2 FYNNEI. V dropped 6 bases and J dropped 3 bases, with 17 bases sitting between them. CDR3 loop: CASSTAGRLDTEAFF. The CDR3 bases are TGTGCCAGCAGCACGGCAGGCCGCTTGGACACTGAAGCTTTCTTT.